The T cell receptor beta chain described here comes from a study of post-analysis software for immune sequencing data. Study at large: Relapsing-remitting, secondary progressive and progressive-relapsing multiple sclerosis courses were included.

This clonotype occurred a few times. Its antigen is unknown. General study findings and limits: People with multiple sclerosis had a significantly lower normalized Chao1 diversity than controls did. Controls had lower frequencies than patients of 4 or 5 TRBV segments, which included TRBV5-6, TRBV5-1 and TRBV20-1. F measure clustering grouped samples strongly by preparation batch.

Unique molecular identifiers were carried by the TCR beta cDNA libraries. T cells numbering roughly 1 to 10 million yielded cDNA molecules that totaled some 500,000. TCRdb ran MiXCR on the PCR reads and lists one entry per CDR3 protein. Of hundreds of thousands of distinct CDR3 sequences listed, 44% are singletons. V gave up 4 bases and J gave up 4 bases, with 13 bases separating them. Germline CDR1 MGHRA, CDR2 YSYEKL. The CDR3 has 14 amino acids. V and J are TRBV4-1 and TRBJ1-2, with D tentatively TRBD1 (5 bases). The sample was blood. This TCR came from a girl aged 5-17 years with multiple sclerosis. CDR3 coding DNA: TGCGCCAGCAGCCCTGCAGACAGCTTCTATGGCTACACCTTC. Protein product: CASSPADSFYGYTF.